Below are 32 T cell receptor beta chains sequenced from a single sample in a study of blood T cell repertoires in COVID-19. Assay used: immunoSEQ multiplex PCR; TCRdb lists only in-frame clones, some missing. The sample yields over 100,000 clones, around 83% seen once. The sample was peripheral blood. Source of these receptors: a woman of 80 years or more with active or convalescent COVID-19.

This rearrangement joins TRBV7-3 to TRBJ2-1; perhaps TRBD1 as D (5 bases). The V end lost 5 bases, the J end lost 4 bases, and 12 bases lay between the germline ends. The CDR3 has 14 amino acids. Germline CDR1 SGHTA, CDR2 FQGTGA. The CDR3 is CASSPRPGYNEQFF. Here the CDR3 DNA reads TGTGCCAGCAGCCCAAGGCCAGGGTACAATGAGCAGTTCTTC.

V and J are TRBV5-1 and TRBJ2-5; no clear D gene. CDR1 is SGHRS and CDR2 is YFSETQ in the germline V gene. Trimming took 1 base from V and 0 from J, leaving 4 bases between them. The CDR3 is 13 amino acids. CDR3 in amino acids: CASSLYYQETQYF. Here the CDR3 DNA reads TGCGCCAGCAGCTTGTATTACCAAGAGACCCAGTACTTC.

This chain connects TRBV6-2 or TRBV6-3 to TRBJ1-1, with TRBD1 as a possible D gene (6 bases). The V end was cut by 2 bases, the J end by 7 bases, with 8 bases between. Germline V gives CDR1 MNHEY, CDR2 SVGEGT. The CDR3 has 12 residues. Here the CDR3 reads CASSYRTDEAFF. For the CDR3, the DNA is TGTGCCAGCAGTTACAGGACAGATGAAGCTTTCTTT.

The chain has TRBV5-4 and TRBJ2-5; no clear D. CDR1 is SGHNT and CDR2 is YYREEE in the germline V gene (reference sequence). The CDR3 is 15 residues long. Trimming stripped 0 bases from V and 1 base from J, with 10 bases between. The CDR3 sequence: CASSLVHGSQETQYF. The CDR3 DNA reads TGTGCCAGCAGCTTGGTCCATGGCAGCCAAGAGACCCAGTACTTC.

This clone was counted between two and nine times. The genes are TRBV7-3 and TRBJ2-5; 13 bases are shared with TRBD2. Germline V gives CDR1 SGHTA, CDR2 FQGTGA. This CDR3 is 16 amino acids long. J lost 3 bases, V lost 3 bases, and 4 bases had no gene match. This CDR3 is CASSLGTSGIEETQYF. The DNA of the CDR3 is TGTGCCAGCAGCTTGGGGACTAGCGGGATTGAAGAGACCCAGTACTTC. Using reference TRBV7-3 and TRBJ2-5 for the parts outside the CDR3, the full variable domain is GAGVSQTPSNKVTEKGKYVELRCDPISGHTALYWYRQSLGQGPEFLIYFQGTGAADDSGLPNDRFFAVRPEGSVSTLKIQRTERGDSAVYLCASSLGTSGIEETQYFGPGTRLLVL.

The chain carries TRBV30 and TRBJ1-4, with no clear D. V lost 4 bases to trimming and J lost 0 bases, with 15 bases between them. Germline assignment: CDR1 GTSNPN and CDR2 SVGIG (reference sequence). The CDR3 runs to 16 residues. This CDR3 reads CAWKKAGLATNEKLFF. In DNA, the CDR3 is TGTGCCTGGAAAAAAGCAGGCTTGGCAACTAATGAAAAACTGTTTTTT. Full variable domain (remainder filled in from reference TRBV30 and TRBJ1-4): SQTIHQWPATLVQPVGSPLSLECTVEGTSNPNLYWYRQAAGRGLQLLFYSVGIGQISSEVPQNLSASRPQDRQFILSSKKLLLSDSGFYLCAWKKAGLATNEKLFFGSGTQLSVL.

This sequence joins TRBV9 and TRBJ2-1, with D possibly TRBD1 on 6 matching bases. The CDR3 has 15 amino acids. V lost 0 bases to trimming and J lost 4 bases, with 11 bases between them. The V gene's germline CDR1 is SGDLS and CDR2 YYNGEE. Written as DNA, the CDR3 is TGTGCCAGCAGCGTAGGGGGGCGGCAGTACAATGAGCAGTTCTTC. This encodes CASSVGGRQYNEQFF.

The rearrangement links TRBV5-5 to TRBJ2-1, with 12 bases identical to TRBD1. Per the germline V gene, CDR1 is SGHKS and CDR2 is YYEKEE (reference sequence). The CDR3 has 18 amino acids. The V segment lost 4 bases and the J segment 7 bases; nucleotides outside the gene matches: 15. CDR3 nucleotides: TGTGCCAGCAGCCGGGACAGGGGGCGGGGTTACCCACCGAATGAGCAGTTCTTC. Translating it yields CASSRDRGRGYPPNEQFF. Filled out from reference TRBV5-5 and TRBJ2-1, the complete variable domain reads DAGVTQSPTHLIKTRGQQVTLRCSPISGHKSVSWYQQVLGQGPQFIFQYYEKEERGRGNFPDRFSARQFPNYSSELNVNALLLGDSALYLCASSRDRGRGYPPNEQFFGPGTRLTVL.

Regarding this clone: A read error may produce the germline difference seen at one junction end. V usage is TRBV10-3 and J usage is TRBJ1-2; D gene uncertain. Germline loops: CDR1 ENHRY, CDR2 SYGVKD. This CDR3 contains 12 residues. CDR3 nucleotides: TGTGCCATCAGTGACTCTAATTATGGCTACACCTTC. Residues: CAISDSNYGYTF.

This chain joins TRBV18 and TRBJ1-6; 7 bases align to TRBD1. From germline, CDR1 is KGHSH and CDR2 LQKENI. J lost 2 bases, V lost 3 bases, and 1 base had no gene match. CDR3 length: 15 amino acids. The CDR3 sequence: CASSPGTAYNSPLHF. The CDR3 DNA sequence: TGTGCCAGCTCACCCGGGACAGCCTATAATTCACCCCTCCACTTT.

This rearrangement joins TRBV30 to TRBJ1-2, with unresolved D. The germline V gene encodes CDR1 GTSNPN and CDR2 SVGIG (reference sequence). V lost 4 bases and J lost 8, with 20 bases in between. The CDR3 covers 14 residues. CDR3: CAWTRVRTSGGYTF. The CDR3 DNA reads TGTGCCTGGACGCGGGTTAGGACTTCGGGGGGCTACACCTTC.

The rearrangement uses TRBV2 and TRBJ2-7; D perhaps matches TRBD1 (6 bases). The ends were cut back, 7 bases at V and 6 bases at J, with 19 bases in the middle. The CDR3 contains 14 residues. Germline assignment: CDR1 SNHLY and CDR2 FYNNEI. The CDR3 loop is CASTNPLKGGEQYF. The CDR3 nucleotides are TGTGCCAGCACCAACCCCCTTAAAGGGGGCGAGCAGTACTTC.

The chain links TRBV9 to TRBJ1-1, with 10 bases that match TRBD1. In germline, CDR1 is SGDLS, CDR2 YYNGEE. This CDR3 is built from 15 residues. V shed 3 bases, J shed 10 bases, and the junction held 12 bases outside the gene matches. Here the CDR3 reads CASSAGTGVQLLAFF. In DNA form, the CDR3 reads TGTGCCAGCAGCGCAGGGACAGGGGTACAACTTCTAGCTTTCTTT.

V and J are TRBV18 and TRBJ1-1; D is unresolved. The V and J ends lost 0 bases and 1 base respectively, with 6 bases between them. The CDR3 is 14 amino acids. Germline CDR1 is KGHSH and CDR2 is LQKENI. This CDR3 reads CASSPPRQNTEAFF. Written as DNA, the CDR3 is TGTGCCAGCTCACCACCGAGGCAGAACACTGAAGCTTTCTTT.

The rearrangement links TRBV3-1 (or the pseudogene TRBV3-2) to TRBJ1-2; the match to TRBD1 covers 11 bases. The V segment lost 4 bases and the J segment 0 bases; nucleotides outside the gene matches: 7. This CDR3 has 17 amino acids. The V gene's germline CDR1 is LGHDT and CDR2 YNNKEL (reference sequence). The CDR3: CASSPHGQGASNYGYTF. As DNA, the CDR3 is TGTGCCAGCAGCCCTCATGGACAGGGGGCCTCTAACTATGGCTACACCTTC.

The chain carries TRBV18 and TRBJ2-2, with 9 bases that match TRBD2. Germline assignment: CDR1 KGHSH and CDR2 LQKENI. The CDR3 has 15 residues. V gave up 1 base and J gave up 5 bases; unmatched junction bases: 2. CDR3 in amino acids: CASSPQGLATGELFF. The DNA for the CDR3 is TGTGCCAGCTCACCACAGGGACTAGCAACCGGGGAGCTGTTTTTT.

Turning to this clone: The junction departs from the called germline gene at one end, perhaps through a read error. The chain couples TRBV4-1 to TRBJ1-2, with D perhaps TRBD1 (6 bases). CDR3 size: 14 residues. CDR1 and CDR2 (germline): MGHRA, YSYEKL. DNA for the CDR3: TGCGCCAGCAGCCAAGTGGGGACCGCACAGGGTCTAAAGTTC. It translates to CASSQVGTAQGLKF.

This clone is labeled medium-sized (0.01 to 0.1%). This rearrangement joins TRBV5-6 to TRBJ2-7, with D unclear. This CDR3 comprises 11 residues. V gave up 3 bases and J gave up 7 bases, with 8 bases separating them. Germline assignment: CDR1 SGHDT and CDR2 YYEEEE. CDR3 residues: CASSSTEEQYF. CDR3 coding DNA: TGTGCCAGCAGCTCGACGGAGGAGCAGTACTTC.

This clone was observed a single time. A junction end diverges from the germline sequence, so it may reflect a read error. The V gene is TRBV5-1, the J gene TRBJ2-7; weak D call: TRBD1 (5 bases). The CDR3 consists of 14 residues. Germline V gives CDR1 SGHRS, CDR2 YFSETQ. This CDR3 is CASRKTAPSHEQYF. The CDR3 region has the DNA TGCGCCAGCAGGAAGACAGCCCCCTCCCACGAGCAGTACTTC.

This chain's CDR3 is CASSARAGEQFF. CDR3 sequence (DNA): TGTGCCAGCAGCGCCAGGGCGGGGGAGCAGTTCTTC. J is TRBJ2-1 and V is TRBV7-3, with a tentative D call TRBD2 (6 bases). V was pared by 5 bases and J by 10 bases, with 12 bases between. The CDR3 contains 12 residues. Germline CDR1 and CDR2: SGHTA and FQGTGA.

The rearrangement links TRBV5-1 to TRBJ1-4; 7 bases agree with TRBD1. The CDR3 extends over 14 amino acids. V shed 2 bases, J shed 8 bases, and the junction held 6 bases outside the gene matches. In germline, CDR1 is SGHRS, CDR2 YFSETQ. In nucleotides, the CDR3 is TGCGCCAGCAGCTTCGACAGGGTAGGGGAAAAACTGTTTTTT. This encodes CASSFDRVGEKLFF. Combining the CDR3 with reference TRBV5-1 and TRBJ1-4 gives the whole variable domain KAGVTQTPRYLIKTRGQQVTLSCSPISGHRSVSWYQQTPGQGLQFLFEYFSETQRNKGNFPGRFSGRQFSNSRSEMNVSTLELGDSALYLCASSFDRVGEKLFFGSGTQLSVL.

V gene TRBV12-3 or TRBV12-4 combines with J gene TRBJ1-2; no reliable D call. V lost 3 bases and J lost 8, with 13 bases in between. There are 13 residues in the CDR3. CDR3 nucleotides: TGTGCCAGCAGTTTTTTCCGTTCCTACGGCTACACCTTC. Encoded protein: CASSFFRSYGYTF.

The rearrangement joins TRBV14 to TRBJ1-6, with a possible D match to TRBD1 (6 bases). CDR3 length: 21 residues. The germline gives CDR1 SGHDN, CDR2 FVKESK. V dropped 0 bases and J dropped 1 base, with 22 bases sitting between them. CDR3 protein: CASSQERGIQREVSYNSPLHF. The CDR3 bases are TGTGCCAGCAGCCAAGAAAGGGGGATTCAGCGGGAGGTTTCCTATAATTCACCCCTCCACTTT.

The chain recombines TRBV6-5 with TRBJ1-1, with D perhaps TRBD1 (5 bases). The CDR3 extends over 13 amino acids. The V gene lost 7 bases and the J gene lost 8 bases, with 17 bases spanning the gap. Germline CDR1 MNHEY, CDR2 SVGAGI. In DNA, the CDR3 is TGTGCCAGCATCCGGACGGGGGAGCAGGAAGCTTTCTTT. Encoded protein: CASIRTGEQEAFF.

This sequence joins TRBV6-2 or TRBV6-3 and TRBJ1-1; D gene ambiguous. Trimming removed 0 bases from V and 4 bases from J, with 12 bases in between. This CDR3 has 15 residues. CDR1 is MNHEY and CDR2 is SVGEGT in the germline V gene. DNA for the CDR3: TGTGCCAGCAGTTACTCACGAGCCGCCATCACTGAAGCTTTCTTT. It yields the protein CASSYSRAAITEAFF.

This chain links TRBV11-2 with TRBJ2-7, with TRBD1 identical over 10 bases. CDR3 length: 14 amino acids. Trimming cost V 8 bases and J 3 bases; bases outside gene matches: 7. CDR1 and CDR2 from the germline V gene are SGHAT and FQNNGV. The CDR3 region has the DNA TGTGCCAGCGCGAGGACAGGGGGAAACTACGAGCAGTACTTC. Translated: CASARTGGNYEQYF.

This chain connects TRBV5-1 to TRBJ1-1; D possibly corresponds to TRBD1 (5 bases). V shed 5 bases and J shed 1 base, with 6 bases lying between them. The CDR3 has 12 residues. The germline V gene has CDR1 SGHRS and CDR2 YFSETQ. The CDR3 coding sequence is TGCGCCAGCAGGCAGGGGAACACTGAAGCTTTCTTT. The encoded protein is CASRQGNTEAFF.

The V and J genes are TRBV5-1 and TRBJ2-7; tentative D call: TRBD1 (6 bases). The CDR3 is 12 amino acids. From germline, CDR1 is SGHRS and CDR2 YFSETQ. V shed 4 bases and J shed 3 bases, with 8 bases lying between them. The CDR3, as DNA: TGCGCCAGCAGCGAAGGGGGCTACGAGCAGTACTTC. It translates to CASSEGGYEQYF. Combining the CDR3 with reference TRBV5-1 and TRBJ2-7 gives the whole variable domain KAGVTQTPRYLIKTRGQQVTLSCSPISGHRSVSWYQQTPGQGLQFLFEYFSETQRNKGNFPGRFSGRQFSNSRSEMNVSTLELGDSALYLCASSEGGYEQYFGPGTRLTVT.

V and J are TRBV6-2 or TRBV6-3 and TRBJ1-2; D gene uncertain. The V end was cut by 2 bases, the J end by 4 bases, with 23 bases between. Germline lookup yields CDR1 MNHEY and CDR2 SVGEGT. This CDR3 has 18 residues. CDR3 in amino acids: CASSYGYTGSEDGYGYTF. The CDR3 nucleotides read TGTGCCAGCAGTTACGGGTACACGGGTTCCGAAGATGGCTATGGCTACACCTTC.

The chain has TRBV5-4 and TRBJ1-1; TRBD1 matches at 11 bases. Unmatched junction bases numbered 1, after V lost 4 bases and J lost 8 bases. The germline gives CDR1 SGHNT, CDR2 YYREEE (reference sequence). The CDR3 sequence is 12 residues long. The CDR3, as DNA: TGTGCCAGCAGCGGGACAGGGGGAGAAGCTTTCTTT. Its protein is CASSGTGGEAFF.

This clone has just a few counts. The V gene is TRBV19, the J gene TRBJ2-1, with 7 bases lining up with TRBD1. Germline V gene data show CDR1 as LNHDA and CDR2 as SQIVND (reference sequence). The CDR3 is made up of 15 amino acids. Losses at the gene ends were 5 bases for V and 4 bases for J; bases not matched to a gene: 8. The CDR3 bases are TGTGCCAGTAGTCTAAACCCGACAGGGTACAATGAGCAGTTCTTC. Protein: CASSLNPTGYNEQFF.

The chain combines TRBV5-8 with TRBJ1-1, with no clear D. Germline values: CDR1 SGHTS, CDR2 YDEGEE. CDR3 length: 16 residues. V was trimmed by 0 bases and J by 2 bases, leaving 14 bases between them. CDR3 region: CASSLGHRKVNTEAFF. CDR3 bases: TGTGCCAGCAGCTTGGGACATAGGAAAGTAAACACTGAAGCTTTCTTT. Using reference TRBV5-8 and TRBJ1-1 for the parts outside the CDR3, the full variable domain is EAGVTQSPTHLIKTRGQQATLRCSPISGHTSVYWYQQALGLGLQFLLWYDEGEERNRGNFPPRFSGRQFPNYSSELNVNALELEDSALYLCASSLGHRKVNTEAFFGQGTRLTVV.